This is a list of T cell receptor beta chains from one sample in a study of blood T cell repertoires in COVID-19. Repertoires were generated with immunoSEQ multiplex PCR, while TCRdb's copy carries only in-frame clones and drops some. The repertoire consists of about 400,000 clones, with around 87% occurring once and the leading ten covering 1.5% to 2%. Sample: PBMCs or T cells enriched from blood (not recorded which). These receptor sequences come from a man aged 35 to 55 in a cohort exposed to, infected with or recovered from COVID-19 (not recorded which). The CDR3 runs from the conserved cysteine through the conserved F or W. A D gene is named only where the DNA matches it firmly. Expanded clones get a size class; other rows say once, few or many, or leave the size out.

cdr3_nt cdr3_aa j_call clone_size v_call d_call
TGTGCCACCGAAGACAGGAGCTATGGCTACACCTTC CATEDRSYGYTF TRBJ1-2 - TRBV24-1 -
TGTGCCAGCTCAACGCGACAGGGGGCATACAATGAGCAGTTCTTC CASSTRQGAYNEQFF TRBJ2-1 - TRBV18 TRBD1
TGTGCCAGCAGCCTCCCGCGGGCAGGGGAAAATGAGCAGTTCTTC CASSLPRAGENEQFF TRBJ2-1 - TRBV7-9 -
TGTGCCATCAGTGAGGGACTGAAAGATCAGCCCCAGCATTTT CAISEGLKDQPQHF TRBJ1-5 - TRBV10-3 -
TGTGCCACCAGTGATACAGGGACTAGCCAAGAGACCCAGTACTTC CATSDTGTSQETQYF TRBJ2-5 - TRBV24-1 TRBD2
TGTGCCAGCAGCCCGCCTCGGACAGGGATGGGGGCATCGCAGTACTTC CASSPPRTGMGASQYF TRBJ2-7 - TRBV5-8 TRBD1
TGTGCCAGTAGCCTATCCCCCATTACAGGGGGCACTCATAGCAATCAGCCCCAGCATTTT CASSLSPITGGTHSNQPQHF TRBJ1-5 few TRBV19 TRBD1
TGTGCCAGCTCACCAGCGGGACAGGGGGCATTCACTGAAGCTTTCTTT CASSPAGQGAFTEAFF TRBJ1-1 - TRBV18 TRBD1
TGTGCCAGCAGTGACTCCTCGACAGGGGTGGACACCGGGGAGCTGTTTTTT CASSDSSTGVDTGELFF TRBJ2-2 few TRBV6-4 TRBD1
TGTGCCAGCAGCTTGGACAGTCGTTCCCCAAAAGCTTTCTTT CASSLDSRSPKAFF TRBJ1-1 - TRBV5-6 -
TGCGCCAGCAGCCGGGGACTAGCGGGAATAACCTACAATGAGCAGTTCTTC CASSRGLAGITYNEQFF TRBJ2-1 - TRBV4-1 TRBD2
TGCGCCAGCAGCGGCACAGGGGAAATGGTCGGAAGCACTGAAGCTTTCTTT CASSGTGEMVGSTEAFF TRBJ1-1 few TRBV5-1 TRBD1
TGTGCCAGCAACTTAAATGGAATGCAAGTAGGACAGATCAATGGCTACACCTTC CASNLNGMQVGQINGYTF TRBJ1-2 - TRBV7-6 -
TGTGCCAGCAGCTTGGTTACTAGCGGGAGTAGCGAGCAGTACTTC CASSLVTSGSSEQYF TRBJ2-7 - TRBV5-6 TRBD2
TGTGCCAGTAGTATAAACCCTAGCGGGAGTACAGATACGCAGTATTTT CASSINPSGSTDTQYF TRBJ2-3 - TRBV19 TRBD2
TGCGCCAGCAGCTTTATCGGGGAATACTATGGCTACACCTTC CASSFIGEYYGYTF TRBJ1-2 - TRBV5-1 -
TGCGCCAGCAGTGAACTGGGGCGGGAGCAGTTCTTC CASSELGREQFF TRBJ2-1 once TRBV10-1 -
TGCGCCAGCAGCCAAGAGGCGACAGGGTCCCAGCATTTT CASSQEATGSQHF TRBJ1-5 - TRBV4-1 TRBD1
TGTGCCAGTGCGGCGGGAGGGCTTGGAGATACGCAGTATTTT CASAAGGLGDTQYF TRBJ2-3 - TRBV6-5 TRBD2
TGTGCCAGCTCCCGGGGACTAGCGAACACCGGGGAGCTGTTTTTT CASSRGLANTGELFF TRBJ2-2 - TRBV18 TRBD2
TGTGCCACTCTCCAAAGAGGTTTTGCACGGGATCAGCCCCAGCATTTT CATLQRGFARDQPQHF TRBJ1-5 - TRBV19 -
TGTGCCAGCAGTATAGGGGGATTCAGGTACGAGCAGTACTTC CASSIGGFRYEQYF TRBJ2-7 - TRBV27 -
TGCGCCAGCAGCCCTGGGACAGGGGGCACAGATACGCAGTATTTT CASSPGTGGTDTQYF TRBJ2-3 - TRBV5-1 TRBD1
TGTGCCAGCAGCAGCTACAGGGGTGAAGAGACCCAGTACTTC CASSSYRGEETQYF TRBJ2-5 - TRBV7-9 TRBD1